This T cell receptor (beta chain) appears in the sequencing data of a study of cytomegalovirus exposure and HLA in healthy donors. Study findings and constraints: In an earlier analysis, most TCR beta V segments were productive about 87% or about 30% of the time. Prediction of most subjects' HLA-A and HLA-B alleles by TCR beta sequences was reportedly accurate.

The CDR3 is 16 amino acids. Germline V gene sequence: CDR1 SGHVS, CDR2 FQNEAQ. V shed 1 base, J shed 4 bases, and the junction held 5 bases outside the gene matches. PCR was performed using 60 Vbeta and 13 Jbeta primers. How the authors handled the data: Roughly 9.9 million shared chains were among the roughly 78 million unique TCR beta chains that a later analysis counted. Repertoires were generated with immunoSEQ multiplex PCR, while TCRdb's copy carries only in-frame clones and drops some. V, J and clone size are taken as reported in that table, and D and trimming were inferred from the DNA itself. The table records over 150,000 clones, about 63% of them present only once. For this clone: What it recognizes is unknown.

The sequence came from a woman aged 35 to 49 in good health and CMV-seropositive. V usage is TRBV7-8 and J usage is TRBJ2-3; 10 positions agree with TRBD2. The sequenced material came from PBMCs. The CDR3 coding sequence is TGTGCCAGCAGCTTAGAGCCGGGACTAGCGTCAGATACGCAGTATTTT. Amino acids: CASSLEPGLASDTQYF.